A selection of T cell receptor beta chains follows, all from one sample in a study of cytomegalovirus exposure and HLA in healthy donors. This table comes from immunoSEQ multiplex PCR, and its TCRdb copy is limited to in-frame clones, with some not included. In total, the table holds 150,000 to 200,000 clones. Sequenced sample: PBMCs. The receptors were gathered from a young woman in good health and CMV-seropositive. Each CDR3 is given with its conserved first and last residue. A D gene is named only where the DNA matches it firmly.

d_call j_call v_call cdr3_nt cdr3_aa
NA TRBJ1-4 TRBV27 TGTGCCAGCTCGGGGATGGTTCCAAGCGAACAACTGTTTTTT CASSGMVPSEQLFF
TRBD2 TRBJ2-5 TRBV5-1 TGCGCCAGCAGCCTAGGACTAGCGGGGGCCCCCGACTTC CASSLGLAGAPDF
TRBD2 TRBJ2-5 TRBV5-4 TGTGCCAGCAGCGGGGGGGGTGGAGTGGGGGAGACCCAGTACTTC CASSGGGGVGETQYF
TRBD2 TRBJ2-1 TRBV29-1 TGCAGCGTGGTGACTAGCGGGGGGGCCGGGCAGTTCTTC CSVVTSGGAGQFF
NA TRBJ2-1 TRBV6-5 TGTGCCAGCTGCCCCGGGGGACCCGACAATGAGCAGTTCTTC CASCPGGPDNEQFF
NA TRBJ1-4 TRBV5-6 TGTGCCAGCAGCTTGGGGGCCAGAACCAGAGAAAAACTGTTTTTT CASSLGARTREKLFF
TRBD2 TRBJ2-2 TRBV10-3 TGTGCCATCAGTGAATCTGCGGGGGGGCCCGGGGAGCTGTTTTTT CAISESAGGPGELFF
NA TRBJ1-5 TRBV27 TGTGCCAGCAGTTTATACCAGGGGCATAGGAATCAGCCCCAGCATTTT CASSLYQGHRNQPQHF
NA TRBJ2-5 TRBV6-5 TGTGCCAGCAGTTCCGAACTCGGGGGGCGAGGGGAGACCCAGTACTTC CASSSELGGRGETQYF
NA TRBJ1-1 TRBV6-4 TGTGCCAGCAGTGAACATTTGAACACTGAAGCTTTCTTT CASSEHLNTEAFF
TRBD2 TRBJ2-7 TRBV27 TGTGCCAGCAGTTTAAGGGCGGCTAGCGGGCTCTCCTACGAGCAGTACTTC CASSLRAASGLSYEQYF
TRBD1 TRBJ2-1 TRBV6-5 TGTGCCAGCAGTGGTGACAGGGGGTACAATGAGCAGTTCTTC CASSGDRGYNEQFF
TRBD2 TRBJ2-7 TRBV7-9 TGTGCCAGCAGCCCCACTAGCGGACAATACGAGCAGTACTTC CASSPTSGQYEQYF
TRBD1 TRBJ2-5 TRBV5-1 TGCGCCAGCAGCTCTACAGGGGGTCAAGAGACCCAGTACTTC CASSSTGGQETQYF
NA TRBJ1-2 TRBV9 TGTGCCAGCAGCGTAGGACGGACTCTCGACTATGGCTACACCTTC CASSVGRTLDYGYTF
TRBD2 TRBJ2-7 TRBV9 TGTGCCAGCAGCATTACGACTAGCGGGGGACCCTACGAGCAGTACTTC CASSITTSGGPYEQYF
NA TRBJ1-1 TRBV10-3 TGTGCCATCAGTGAGTCGGAAGCACGGAGCGAAGCTTTCTTT CAISESEARSEAFF
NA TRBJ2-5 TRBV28 TGTGCCAGCAGTTTTAGACAGACAGAGACCCAGTACTTC CASSFRQTETQYF
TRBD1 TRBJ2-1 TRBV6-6 TGTGCCAGCAGTTACTACGACAGGGGCAATGAGCAGTTCTTC CASSYYDRGNEQFF
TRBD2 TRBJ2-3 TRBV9 TGTGCCAGCAGCGTAGTAGCGGGGGGGCGAGAAGATACGCAGTATTTT CASSVVAGGREDTQYF
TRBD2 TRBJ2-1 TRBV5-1 TGCGCCAGCAGCTTTACTGGCGCGGGACTATCCAACAATGAGCAGTTCTTC CASSFTGAGLSNNEQFF
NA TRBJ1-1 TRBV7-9 TGTGCCAGCAGCTTAGTGGGGGGGTTGAACACTGAAGCTTTCTTT CASSLVGGLNTEAFF
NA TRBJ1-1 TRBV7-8 TGTGCCAGCAGCTTAGGTCACGGGAACACTGAAGCTTTCTTT CASSLGHGNTEAFF
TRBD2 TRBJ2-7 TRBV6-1 TGTGCCAGCAGAGAATCCGGGACTACCTACGAGCAGTACTTC CASRESGTTYEQYF